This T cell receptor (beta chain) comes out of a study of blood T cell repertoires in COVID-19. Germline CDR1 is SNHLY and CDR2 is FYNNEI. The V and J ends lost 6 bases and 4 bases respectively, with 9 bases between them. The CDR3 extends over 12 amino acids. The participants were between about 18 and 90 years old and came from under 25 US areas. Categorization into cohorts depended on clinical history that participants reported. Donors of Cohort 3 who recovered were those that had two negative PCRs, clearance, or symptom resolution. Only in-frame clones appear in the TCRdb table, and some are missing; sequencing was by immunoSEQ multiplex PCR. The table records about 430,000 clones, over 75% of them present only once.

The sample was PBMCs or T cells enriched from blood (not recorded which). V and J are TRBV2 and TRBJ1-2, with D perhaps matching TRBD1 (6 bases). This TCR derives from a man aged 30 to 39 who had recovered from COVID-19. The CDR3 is CASSGQSYGYTF. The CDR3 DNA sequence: TGTGCCAGCAGCGGACAGAGCTATGGCTACACCTTC.